The source of this TCR beta chain is a study of breast tumors, draining lymph nodes, adjacent tissues. Samples came from axillary lymph nodes draining the breast cancer. TCRdb re-called the multiplex PCR reads with MiXCR, one entry per CDR3 protein. The table includes under 85,000 distinct CDR3 sequences, about 20% detected once. Of note for this clonotype: A clone one base away is much larger, so this may be a read error. No conserved phenylalanine or tryptophan ends this CDR3, so it is likely a read error.

The sequence was obtained from a female donor with breast cancer. Some clones in this sample may be carry-over from other donors' samples. The sample consisted of axillary lymph node tissue.

The chain's CDR3 is CASSLRGGPSGANVLTL. CDR3 nucleotide sequence: TGTGCCAGCAGCTTACGGGGAGGTCCCTCTGGGGCCAACGTCCTGACTCTC. The V call is TRBV7-2, the J call TRBJ2-6, with a weak D call TRBD2 (6 bases). The V gene's germline CDR1 is SGHTA and CDR2 FQGNSA. V shed 2 bases and J shed 0 bases, with 11 bases lying between them. The length of the CDR3 is 17 residues.